Sequencing of this T cell receptor beta chain was carried out in a study of read filtering for tumor transcriptome and immune sequencing. Study context: Whole-transcriptome libraries were prepared after DNase treatment.

This library used 300 to 500 ng RNA and molecular barcoded adaptors spanning alpha/delta and beta/gamma chains. TCRdb re-analysed the reads in MiXCR, keeping a single row per CDR3 protein. The data show about 130,000 distinct CDR3 sequences, about an eighth seen once. As concerns this clonotype: What it binds is unknown.

Study-wide results and limits: Sorted CD138-negative bone marrow cells were not purified T cells. Even smaller IR-seq throughput identified most shared clonotypes.

The V gene's germline CDR1 is MGHDK and CDR2 SYGVNS. V was clipped by 0 bases and J by 4 bases, with 6 bases between them. This CDR3 comprises 13 residues. This TCR came from a donor at least 40 years old with multiple myeloma. The V gene is TRBV25-1, the J gene TRBJ2-5, with D possibly TRBD2 on 6 matching bases. The sequencing sample was made of a population of CD138-negative cells sorted from bone marrow. The CDR3 coding sequence is TGTGCCAGCAGTGAATACGGGGGAGAGACCCAGTACTTC. Its protein product is CASSEYGGETQYF.